These 18 T cell receptor beta chains originate from one sample sequenced in a study of ipilimumab plus nivolumab after autologous stem cell transplantation. Sequencing was performed with immunoSEQ multiplex PCR; in TCRdb, only in-frame clones are kept and a portion is missing. The sample carries over 80,000 clones, around 80% recorded once. The sequences come from PBMCs, collected in a trial of ipilimumab plus nivolumab as post-transplant consolidation. These receptors were obtained from a male donor with diffuse large B-cell lymphoma.

The CDR3 here is CASSYSRVRGNQPQHF. CDR3 nucleotide sequence: TGTGCCAGCAGTTACTCGAGAGTAAGGGGGAATCAGCCCCAGCATTTT. J is TRBJ1-5 and V is TRBV6-5; D may be TRBD1 (6 bases). CDR1 and CDR2 from the germline V gene are MNHEY and SVGAGI. CDR3 length: 16 amino acids. Trimming shortened V by 0 bases and J by 4 bases, and 13 bases separated the two germline ends.

The chain uses TRBV9 and TRBJ2-6, with 10 bases aligning to TRBD1. After removal of 3 bases from V and 0 bases from J, the junction contained 12 bases not matched to a gene. The CDR3 spans 20 residues. Germline V CDR1 and CDR2: SGDLS, YYNGEE. For the CDR3, the DNA is TGTGCCAGCAGCGGGGGGGACAGGGGCAACCCGATCTCTGGGGCCAACGTCCTGACTTTC. Its translation: CASSGGDRGNPISGANVLTF.

The chain recombines TRBV6-1 with TRBJ1-1; D gene ambiguous. CDR1 MNHNS and CDR2 SASEGT come from the germline V gene. V was pared by 1 base and J by 0 bases, with 6 bases between. This CDR3 has 14 amino acids. The CDR3 coding sequence is TGTGCCAGCAGTGAAGTCGGCATGAACACTGAAGCTTTCTTT. Translated: CASSEVGMNTEAFF.

The V call is TRBV21-1, the J call TRBJ2-2; the D segment call TRBD2 is taken from the table without a DNA check. TRBV21-1 is deemed a pseudogene. This CDR3 is 19 amino acids long. For the CDR3, the DNA is TGTGCCAGCAGCAAAGGCCACTACAGCGCGGGGGGCGGACCCGGGGAGCTGTTTTTT. Its protein product is CASSKGHYSAGGGPGELFF.

This chain links TRBV4-2 with TRBJ2-2, with 8 positions matching TRBD2. This CDR3 comprises 15 residues. Germline V lookup: CDR1 LGHNA, CDR2 YNFKEQ. Trimming took 4 bases from V and 5 from J; bases not matched to a gene: 6. This CDR3 is CASSPRGGHTGELFF. CDR3 DNA: TGTGCCAGCAGCCCCCGGGGGGGCCATACCGGGGAGCTGTTTTTT.

V usage is TRBV5-6 and J usage is TRBJ1-2, with TRBD1 matching over 9 bases. The CDR3 length is 14 residues. Losses at the gene ends were 5 bases for V and 4 bases for J; bases not matched to a gene: 6. From germline, CDR1 is SGHDT and CDR2 YYEEEE. CDR3 in amino acids: CASRTGQGPYGYTF. DNA of the CDR3: TGTGCCAGCAGGACAGGACAGGGGCCCTATGGCTACACCTTC.

This chain uses TRBV4-3 with TRBJ2-5; 7 bases match TRBD2. Looked up from germline, CDR1 is LGHNA and CDR2 is YSLEER. CDR3 length: 14 residues. After removal of 3 bases from V and 5 bases from J, the junction contained 6 bases not matched to a gene. This chain's CDR3 is CASSQAWGGETQYF. CDR3 coding DNA: TGCGCCAGCAGCCAGGCTTGGGGGGGGGAGACCCAGTACTTC.

This chain connects TRBV5-4 to TRBJ2-2; 10 bases map to TRBD2. CDR1 is SGHNT, CDR2 YYREEE, per germline (reference sequence). CDR3 size: 18 residues. Trimming took 4 bases from V and 6 from J; bases not matched to a gene: 15. This CDR3 reads CASSRMVLAGVGSGELFF. For the CDR3, the DNA is TGTGCCAGCAGCCGCATGGTCCTAGCGGGGGTTGGGTCCGGGGAGCTGTTTTTT.

The V gene is TRBV20-1, the J gene TRBJ1-1; D remains ambiguous. The germline V gene encodes CDR1 DFQATT and CDR2 SNEGSKA (reference sequence). Trimming left V 3 bases short and J 2 bases short, with 4 bases between. The CDR3 covers 11 residues. CDR3 protein: CSARVNTEAFF. The CDR3, as DNA: TGCAGTGCTAGGGTAAACACTGAAGCTTTCTTT.

The table lists this clone with a count of one. The chain links TRBV5-1 to TRBJ2-5; TRBD1 might be the D (6 bases). Germline lookup yields CDR1 SGHRS and CDR2 YFSETQ. There are 15 residues in the CDR3. Trimming shortened V by 3 bases and J by 2 bases, and 14 bases separated the two germline ends. This CDR3 is CASSSGGQDQETQYF. DNA for the CDR3: TGCGCCAGCAGCTCTGGGGGCCAGGATCAAGAGACCCAGTACTTC.

This clone showed up just once. The gene calls are TRBV6-1 and TRBJ1-1, with a tentative D call TRBD1 (5 bases). Per the germline V gene, CDR1 is MNHNS and CDR2 is SASEGT. The CDR3 contains 13 residues. Trimming pared 8 bases from V and 7 bases from J, leaving 17 bases between. The CDR3: CASVQSGRREAFF. DNA for the CDR3: TGTGCCAGCGTGCAGTCGGGGCGTCGTGAAGCTTTCTTT.

The DNA for the CDR3 is TGTGCCAGCAGTTTACGCGCCTGGACAGGGGGAATGGAGACCCAGTACTTC. It is translated as CASSLRAWTGGMETQYF. This chain joins TRBV27 and TRBJ2-5, with TRBD1 matching 10 bases. The V gene's germline CDR1 is MNHEY and CDR2 SMNVEV (reference sequence). Germline trimming cut 2 bases from V and 5 bases from J; bases unmatched to any gene: 11. This CDR3 is 17 amino acids long.

The genes are TRBV7-2 and TRBJ1-1; D ambiguous. Trimming removed 1 base at V and 5 bases at J, with 8 bases between. The CDR3 has 13 residues. Germline V lookup: CDR1 SGHTA, CDR2 FQGNSA. CDR3 bases: TGTGCCAGCAGCTTAGGGAGGCTTACTGAAGCTTTCTTT. Translation gives CASSLGRLTEAFF.

The V gene is TRBV5-5, the J gene TRBJ2-7, with D tentatively TRBD1 (6 bases). This CDR3 region has 14 residues. The germline V gene encodes CDR1 SGHKS and CDR2 YYEKEE (reference sequence). V lost 0 bases, J lost 3 bases, and 10 bases lay in between. In DNA form, the CDR3 reads TGTGCCAGCAGCTTGGCCCCGACAGGCTACGAGCAGTACTTC. This translates into CASSLAPTGYEQYF.

The rearrangement links TRBV4-2 to TRBJ1-2, with 10 positions matching TRBD1. Germline CDR1 LGHNA, CDR2 YNFKEQ. J was trimmed by 8 bases and V by 1 base; bases with no gene match: 13. The CDR3 loop spans 17 amino acids. CDR3 loop: CASSQAMGTVTGGGYTF. Here the CDR3 DNA reads TGTGCCAGCAGCCAAGCGATGGGGACAGTGACAGGGGGCGGCTACACCTTC.

The chain couples TRBV6-1 to TRBJ1-1; no reliable D call. There are 13 residues in the CDR3. Per the germline V gene, CDR1 is MNHNS and CDR2 is SASEGT. V lost 1 base and J 1 base, leaving 4 bases between the germline ends. The CDR3 is CASSEDWNTEAFF. For the CDR3, the DNA is TGTGCCAGCAGTGAAGACTGGAACACTGAAGCTTTCTTT.

This chain links TRBV12-5 with TRBJ2-2, with TRBD1 identical over 7 bases. Germline V gene data show CDR1 as LGHNT and CDR2 as FRNRAP. The CDR3 is 17 amino acids. V shed 1 base, J shed 0 bases, and the junction held 5 bases outside the gene matches. In DNA, the CDR3 is TGTGCTAGTGGTTTGGGAATCACAGGGGCGAACACCGGGGAGCTGTTTTTT. Translated, it gives CASGLGITGANTGELFF.

The chain has TRBV18 and TRBJ2-3; no clear D gene. This CDR3 is built from 14 residues. CDR1 KGHSH and CDR2 LQKENI come from the germline V gene. Trimming stripped 6 bases from V and 0 bases from J, with 10 bases between. The CDR3 DNA reads as TGTGCCAGCTCGCCCATGGGAAGCACAGATACGCAGTATTTT. Translated: CASSPMGSTDTQYF.